This passage covers 21 T cell receptor beta chains from one sample sequenced in a study of blood T cell repertoires in COVID-19. TCRdb's table, derived via immunoSEQ multiplex PCR, lists solely in-frame clones and lacks some. Found here are roughly 320,000 clones, just under 90% of them singletons; the top ten hold about 2%. The sequencing sample was made of peripheral blood. These TCRs come from a woman under 40 with COVID-19, enrolled during active disease.

This sequence joins TRBV5-1 and TRBJ1-4; D might be TRBD1 (6 bases). Trimming took 0 bases from V and 7 from J, leaving 13 bases between them. Looked up from germline, CDR1 is SGHRS and CDR2 is YFSETQ. The CDR3 loop spans 15 amino acids. The CDR3 DNA sequence: TGCGCCAGCAGCTTGGCTCAGGGGATCGGTGAAAAACTGTTTTTT. Protein: CASSLAQGIGEKLFF.

This chain links TRBV11-3 with TRBJ2-7, with a possible D match to TRBD1 (6 bases). V gave up 3 bases and J gave up 6 bases, with 18 bases separating them. Germline V gene sequence: CDR1 SGHNT, CDR2 YENEEA. This CDR3 is built from 15 residues. In nucleotides, the CDR3 is TGTGCCAGCAGCTTTATCGCAGGGGTCGACCCCGAGCAGTACTTC. Its protein is CASSFIAGVDPEQYF. Full variable domain (remainder filled in from reference TRBV11-3 and TRBJ2-7): EAGVVQSPRYKIIEKKQPVAFWCNPISGHNTLYWYLQNLGQGPELLIRYENEEAVDDSQLPKDRFSAERLKGVDSTLKIQPAELGDSAVYLCASSFIAGVDPEQYFGPGTRLTVT.

There are a few counts of this clone. V and J are TRBV9 and TRBJ1-2; D may be TRBD1 (6 bases). Looked up from germline, CDR1 is SGDLS and CDR2 is YYNGEE. The CDR3 runs 16 residues. Trimming took off 3 bases at V and 6 bases at J, with 21 bases between the two ends. CDR3 in DNA: TGTGCCAGCAGCGCTAGGGCACAGGGTAGTGTAAATGGCTACACCTTC. It encodes CASSARAQGSVNGYTF.

V usage is TRBV10-1 and J usage is TRBJ2-1; 7 bases are a match to TRBD2. The junction had 16 bases not matched to a gene; V was cut back by 4 bases and J by 4 bases. CDR3 length: 18 residues. Germline V gene lookup returns CDR1 WNHNN and CDR2 SYGVQD (reference sequence). CDR3 DNA: TGCGCCAGCAGTGGCGGCCTTTTTTGGGAGCGGGGTTACAATGAGCAGTTCTTC. This encodes CASSGGLFWERGYNEQFF.

The V call is TRBV3-1 (or the pseudogene TRBV3-2), the J call TRBJ2-2; possible D gene TRBD1, 6 bases. The germline CDR1 and CDR2 sequences are LGHDT and YNNKEL (reference sequence). The CDR3 contains 15 residues. Trimming stripped 4 bases from V and 1 base from J, with 10 bases between. The CDR3 region has the DNA TGTGCCAGCAGCCGTAGGACAGAGAACACCGGGGAGCTGTTTTTT. Amino acids: CASSRRTENTGELFF.

CDR3 coding DNA: TGTGCCAGCAGTTTAGTGGGGAGCTATGGCTACACCTTC. This gives the protein CASSLVGSYGYTF. V gene TRBV12-3 or TRBV12-4 combines with J gene TRBJ1-2; D is undetermined. V lost 1 base and J lost 4, with 7 bases in between. The CDR3 has 13 residues.

This clone was counted only a few times. This chain links TRBV12-3 or TRBV12-4 with TRBJ2-5, with D unclear. This CDR3 comprises 13 residues. Trimming took 7 bases from V and 0 from J, leaving 9 bases between them. CDR3 sequence: CASNPQYQETQYF. The CDR3 bases are TGTGCCAGCAATCCTCAGTACCAAGAGACCCAGTACTTC.

V is TRBV19 and J is TRBJ1-2; possible D gene TRBD1, 6 bases. Germline V lookup: CDR1 LNHDA, CDR2 SQIVND (reference sequence). The V gene lost 5 bases and the J gene lost 4 bases, with 14 bases spanning the gap. This CDR3 region has 14 residues. DNA for the CDR3: TGTGCCAGTAGTCAGGGGTTAGACCCCTATGGCTACACCTTC. Translated, it gives CASSQGLDPYGYTF.

The chain carries TRBV6-6 and TRBJ1-2; TRBD1 agrees at 9 bases. Germline V gives CDR1 MNHNY, CDR2 SVGAGI (reference sequence). Trimming removed 2 bases from V and 13 bases from J; junction bases left unmatched: 11. The CDR3 has 14 residues. CDR3 sequence: CASSYQSDRGVGTF. In DNA form, the CDR3 reads TGTGCCAGCAGTTACCAATCGGACAGGGGTGTGGGCACCTTC.

A few counts support this clone. The chain carries TRBV2 and TRBJ1-1; no clear D gene. The germline V and J ends were trimmed by 7 bases and 5 bases, with 14 bases remaining between them. Germline-derived CDR1 and CDR2 are SNHLY and FYNNEI. The CDR3 has 13 amino acids. CDR3 sequence: CASNGVDWTEAFF. The DNA for the CDR3 is TGTGCCAGCAACGGGGTTGATTGGACTGAAGCTTTCTTT.

This clone was picked up one time. The chain links TRBV25-1 to TRBJ1-6; D is uncertain. The CDR3 spans 14 residues. Trimming took off 4 bases at V and 10 bases at J, with 14 bases between the two ends. Germline values: CDR1 MGHDK, CDR2 SYGVNS. CDR3: CASSGGLLRSPLHF. The CDR3 DNA follows: TGTGCCAGCAGTGGAGGGTTGCTTCGGTCACCCCTCCACTTT.

This chain links TRBV3-1 (or the pseudogene TRBV3-2) with TRBJ2-3; the match to TRBD2 covers 11 bases. This CDR3 spans 16 amino acids. Trimming cost V 6 bases and J 2 bases; bases outside gene matches: 7. The germline V gene has CDR1 LGHDT and CDR2 YNNKEL (reference sequence). The chain's CDR3 is CASRQLAGGITDTQYF. The CDR3 coding sequence is TGTGCCAGCAGACAGCTAGCGGGGGGTATCACAGATACGCAGTATTTT.

Points on this clone: One end of the junction does not line up with germline, which may come from a read error. The chain links TRBV5-1 to TRBJ2-5; 8 bases fit TRBD1. Germline V gene data show CDR1 as SGHRS and CDR2 as YFSETQ. This CDR3 is 14 amino acids long. CDR3 amino acids: CASSSRSPRDRPNF. The DNA of the CDR3 is TGCGCCAGCAGCTCTCGCTCGCCCCGGGACAGGCCTAACTTC.

This chain uses TRBV28 with TRBJ1-2; TRBD1 matches 12 bases. Trimming took 7 bases from V and 1 from J; bases not matched to a gene: 19. The CDR3 extends over 20 amino acids. The germline CDR1 and CDR2 sequences are MDHEN and SYDVKM. The CDR3 region is CASTSLTPRDRGLGNYGYTF. CDR3 DNA sequence: TGTGCCAGCACCAGTTTAACCCCCCGGGACAGGGGGCTCGGTAACTATGGCTACACCTTC.

The J gene is TRBJ2-3, the V gene TRBV5-4; a weak D match, TRBD2 (8 bases). Trimming left V 4 bases short and J 2 bases short, with 17 bases between. CDR1 is SGHNT, CDR2 YYREEE, per germline (reference sequence). The CDR3 runs 16 residues. The CDR3 reads CASSTFSGTDTDTQYF. In DNA form, the CDR3 reads TGTGCCAGCAGCACTTTTAGCGGGACAGACACAGATACGCAGTATTTT.

The rearrangement joins TRBV5-8 to TRBJ1-2; TRBD1 agrees at 7 bases. The CDR3 totals 14 residues. Germline V gives CDR1 SGHTS, CDR2 YDEGEE. The V segment lost 3 bases and the J segment 3 bases; nucleotides outside the gene matches: 5. The CDR3 region is CASSYTGTDYGYTF. The CDR3, as DNA: TGTGCCAGCAGCTATACCGGGACAGACTATGGCTACACCTTC.

The chain joins TRBV3-1 (or the pseudogene TRBV3-2) to TRBJ1-1; possibly TRBD1 for D (5 bases). CDR3 length equals 13 residues. Germline loops: CDR1 LGHDT, CDR2 YNNKEL (reference sequence). V shed 1 base and J shed 3 bases, with 6 bases lying between them. The CDR3 DNA sequence: TGTGCCAGCAGCCAAGGACAGCACACTGAAGCTTTCTTT. Protein sequence: CASSQGQHTEAFF.

V and J are TRBV19 and TRBJ2-2, with a tentative D call TRBD1 (6 bases). Trimming left V 10 bases short and J 6 bases short, with 15 bases between. CDR1 is LNHDA and CDR2 is SQIVND in the germline V gene (reference sequence). This CDR3 contains 13 residues. CDR3 region: CATLRGYPGELFF. Here the CDR3 DNA reads TGTGCCACCCTCAGGGGTTATCCCGGGGAGCTGTTTTTT.

The genes are TRBV9 and TRBJ2-3; 8 bases line up with TRBD2. The germline V gene encodes CDR1 SGDLS and CDR2 YYNGEE. The CDR3 is 15 amino acids. V shed 4 bases and J 5 bases; nucleotides not matched to a gene: 9. Here the CDR3 reads CASSLSRGGEDTQYF. CDR3 coding DNA: TGTGCCAGCAGCCTTTCTCGGGGGGGTGAAGATACGCAGTATTTT.

This clone has only one observation. The germline gene is not matched at one end of the junction; a read error may be the cause. This chain connects TRBV20-1 to TRBJ2-3, with D possibly TRBD2 on 7 matching bases. Germline V lookup: CDR1 DFQATT, CDR2 SNEGSKA (reference sequence). This CDR3 is 11 amino acids long. For the CDR3, the DNA is TGTGCCGGGGGGCTGACAGATACGCAGTATTTT. Translated, it gives CAGGLTDTQYF.

The genes are TRBV5-8 and TRBJ2-7; the D gene is possibly TRBD1 (5 bases). Trimming took off 0 bases at V and 5 bases at J, with 9 bases between the two ends. CDR3 length: 13 residues. Germline V lookup: CDR1 SGHTS, CDR2 YDEGEE. The CDR3 coding sequence is TGTGCCAGCAGCTTGGAAGGGGCGGACGAGCAGTACGTC. This translates into CASSLEGADEQYV.